The 15 T cell receptor beta chains given below trace back to one sample, sequenced in a study of tumor-infiltrating lymphocytes in primary liver carcinoma. Researchers generated TCR beta cDNA from about 460 ng of total RNA, relying on a constant-region primer. Researchers made the TCR beta libraries by running three nested multiplex PCR rounds with slightly modified ARM-PCR. For 10 cycles apiece, the opening two PCR rounds ran with TRBV1-TRBV30 forward primers and a C-beta reverse primer. TCRdb ran MiXCR on the multiplex PCR reads and lists one entry per CDR3 protein. Among roughly 120,000 distinct CDR3 sequences, roughly 69% were seen once, and the ten largest hold around 9.3%. Co-extracting RNA and DNA was done with about 20-33 mg of unsorted bulk tissue as input. Sequenced input: liver tumor tissue from sampling region 1. The subset was: tumor region T1, superior pole. The receptor set was obtained from a woman aged 55-70 years with primary liver carcinoma and hepatitis B virus infection.

The count of this clonotype is one. This may come from a read error, since a much larger clone is one base off. The chain has TRBV29-1 and TRBJ2-1; D is tentatively TRBD1 or TRBD2 (5 bases each). Trimming cost V 5 bases and J 4 bases, with 18 bases left between them. CDR1 SQVTM and CDR2 ANQGSEA come from the germline V gene. This CDR3 has 15 amino acids. This CDR3 is CSVRPLGTAYNEQFF. CDR3 bases: TGCAGCGTTCGGCCCCTCGGGACGGCTTACAATGAGCAGTTCTTC.

About this clonotype itself: As the CDR3 is not closed by the conserved phenylalanine or tryptophan, this likely results from a read error. This chain's CDR3 is CASSVSRSYEQYL. CDR3 nucleotide sequence: TGTGCCAGCAGCGTCAGTCGCTCCTACGAGCAGTACTTA. The J gene is TRBJ2-7, the V gene TRBV13; no clear D. In germline, CDR1 is PRHDT, CDR2 FYEKMQ (reference sequence). The CDR3 is 13 residues long. V lost 5 bases and J 0 bases, leaving 8 bases between the germline ends.

Concerning this clonotype itself: A clone one base away is much larger, so this may be a read error. The chain is built from TRBV14 and TRBJ1-2; D gene uncertain. V was cut by 0 bases and J by 4 bases, with 12 bases left in between. Germline CDR1 SGHDN, CDR2 FVKESK. The CDR3 totals 15 residues. The DNA of the CDR3 is TGTGCCAGCAGCCAAGATGAAATCCCGATCTATGGCTACACCTTC. Protein: CASSQDEIPIYGYTF.

This rearrangement joins TRBV5-6 to TRBJ1-5; D unresolved. Deletions cut 4 bases from V and 4 bases from J, with 9 bases between. Per germline, CDR1 SGHDT and CDR2 YYEEEE. CDR3 size: 13 residues. CDR3 nucleotide sequence: TGTGCCAGCAGCCGAGGGTCTAATCAGCCCCAGCATTTT. Translation: CASSRGSNQPQHF. Drawing the rest from reference TRBV5-6 and TRBJ1-5, the complete variable domain is DAGVTQSPTHLIKTRGQQVTLRCSPKSGHDTVSWYQQALGQGPQFIFQYYEEEERQRGNFPDRFSGHQFPNYSSELNVNALLLGDSALYLCASSRGSNQPQHFGDGTRLSIL.

As for this clonotype: A much bigger clone sits one base away, suggesting this may be a read error. This chain joins TRBV29-1 and TRBJ1-2, with D unresolved. The CDR3 loop spans 11 amino acids. Looked up from germline, CDR1 is SQVTM and CDR2 is ANQGSEA. The CDR3, as DNA: TGCAGGGTTGAAGATCTGGGGGGCTACACCTTC. This translates into CRVEDLGGYTF.

This clonotype was counted ten times or more. The CDR3 here is CASSMGGNSPLHF. The CDR3 region has the DNA TGTGCCAGCAGTATGGGGGGGAATTCACCCCTCCACTTT. The V gene is TRBV28, the J gene TRBJ1-6, with a possible D match to TRBD1 (5 bases). Deletions cut 5 bases from V and 7 bases from J, with 9 bases between. CDR1 is MDHEN and CDR2 is SYDVKM in the germline V gene. There are 13 residues in the CDR3.

Concerning this clonotype: In this CDR3 the conserved last residue, phenylalanine or tryptophan, is missing, so a read error is likely. This chain links TRBV5-1 with TRBJ2-7, with TRBD2 matching over 7 bases. CDR3 length equals 13 residues. V trimming: 1 base; J trimming: 6 bases; junction bases outside the gene matches: 4. Germline CDR1 SGHRS, CDR2 YFSETQ. The CDR3 loop reads CASSLSAGREQYS. The CDR3 nucleotides read TGCGCCAGCAGCTTGTCAGCGGGACGCGAGCAGTACTCC.

Comment on this clonotype: The conserved phenylalanine or tryptophan normally closing the CDR3 is absent here, so this likely arose from a read error. The chain carries TRBV29-1 and TRBJ2-5; the D gene is possibly TRBD2 (5 bases). The CDR3 has 13 amino acids. Germline assignment: CDR1 SQVTM and CDR2 ANQGSEA. This CDR3 reads CSAYSGFQGTQYL. The DNA of the CDR3 is TGCAGCGCGTATTCGGGATTTCAAGGGACCCAGTACCTC.

This clonotype turned up a few times. Its ends do not fully match the called genes, so a read error is possible. This rearrangement joins TRBV29-1 to TRBJ1-1; perhaps TRBD1 as D (5 bases). The CDR3 has 13 residues. Germline V gene lookup returns CDR1 SQVTM and CDR2 ANQGSEA. CDR3 loop: CSVEGRVGTEAFF. In nucleotides, the CDR3 is TGCAGCGTGGAAGGCAGGGTGGGCACTGAAGCTTTCTTT.

The rearrangement links TRBV25-1 to TRBJ2-5, with 8 bases lining up with TRBD2. After removal of 1 base from V and 1 base from J, the junction contained 5 bases not matched to a gene. Germline loops: CDR1 MGHDK, CDR2 SYGVNS. The CDR3 extends over 16 amino acids. The CDR3 DNA reads as TGTGCCAGCAGTGAATCTGAAGCGGGAGCCCAAGAGACCCAGTACTTC. Translation gives CASSESEAGAQETQYF.

Concerning this clonotype: The junction does not match germline at one end; this may be a read error. CDR3 coding DNA: TGTGCCAGCAGCCCCCCAGGACTAGCCGGAGAGGCCCAGTACTTC. Amino acids: CASSPPGLAGEAQYF. V is TRBV5-6 and J is TRBJ2-5, with 8 bases identical to TRBD2. CDR1 is SGHDT, CDR2 YYEEEE, per germline. This CDR3 is 15 amino acids long.

The chain employs TRBV29-1 and TRBJ2-7, with D possibly TRBD1 on 6 matching bases. CDR3 length: 13 residues. Germline V gives CDR1 SQVTM, CDR2 ANQGSEA. Trimming removed 5 bases at V and 5 bases at J, with 16 bases between. CDR3: CSVWTVGTNEQYF. Here the CDR3 DNA reads TGCAGCGTTTGGACAGTGGGTACGAACGAGCAGTACTTC.

The rearrangement uses TRBV11-2 and TRBJ2-5, with a weak D call TRBD1 (5 bases). Germline values: CDR1 SGHAT, CDR2 FQNNGV. The CDR3 consists of 16 residues. The V gene lost 3 bases and the J gene lost 5 bases, with 19 bases spanning the gap. The CDR3 sequence is CASSLKLAGMKETQYF. CDR3 nucleotide sequence: TGTGCCAGCAGCTTGAAGTTGGCAGGGATGAAGGAGACCCAGTACTTC. Complete variable domain (other parts from reference TRBV11-2 and TRBJ2-5): EAGVAQSPRYKIIEKRQSVAFWCNPISGHATLYWYQQILGQGPKLLIQFQNNGVVDDSQLPKDRFSAERLKGVDSTLKIQPAKLEDSAVYLCASSLKLAGMKETQYFGPGTRLLVL.

V gene TRBV11-2 combines with J gene TRBJ2-5; 7 bases line up with TRBD2. Per the germline V gene, CDR1 is SGHAT and CDR2 is FQNNGV. The CDR3 length is 16 residues. The V gene end was trimmed by 5 bases and the J gene end by 1 base; junction bases not matched to a gene: 10. This chain's CDR3 is CASSPQRGYRQETQYF. The DNA for the CDR3 is TGTGCCAGCAGCCCCCAGCGGGGTTATCGCCAAGAGACCCAGTACTTC.

Points on this clonotype: A junction end diverges from the germline sequence, so it may reflect a read error. The CDR3: CASSLRRTLNYSELFF. The CDR3 bases are TGTGCCAGCAGCTTAAGGAGAACTCTCAACTACAGTGAGCTGTTCTTC. The chain couples TRBV11-2 to TRBJ2-1; D ambiguous. The CDR3 sequence is 16 residues long. Germline V gene sequence: CDR1 SGHAT, CDR2 FQNNGV. Full variable domain (remainder filled in from reference TRBV11-2 and TRBJ2-1): EAGVAQSPRYKIIEKRQSVAFWCNPISGHATLYWYQQILGQGPKLLIQFQNNGVVDDSQLPKDRFSAERLKGVDSTLKIQPAKLEDSAVYLCASSLRRTLNYSELFFGPGTRLTVL.